A selection of T cell receptor beta chains follows, all from one sample in a study of blood T cell repertoires in COVID-19. Generated by immunoSEQ multiplex PCR, the TCRdb table keeps only in-frame clones and is missing some. This table holds some 38,000 clones, 75% to 90% found once. Material for sequencing was peripheral blood. These receptors came from a man aged 55 to 70 with active or convalescent COVID-19. Both conserved end residues are part of each CDR3. The D gene is left open where the match is weak. Rows may omit the clone size; those that give it use once, few, many or a size class.

v_gene: TRBV28; j_gene: TRBJ1-5; d_gene: TRBD1; abundance: NA; CDR3aa: CASSKTGTGGVLQPQHF; CDR3nt: TGTGCCAGCAGTAAGACCGGGACAGGGGGCGTTTTACAGCCCCAGCATTTT
v_gene: TRBV7-2; j_gene: TRBJ1-3; d_gene: NA; abundance: few; CDR3aa: CASSLFSGMLSGNTIYF; CDR3nt: TGTGCCAGCAGCTTATTCTCAGGGATGCTCTCTGGAAACACCATATATTTT
v_gene: TRBV6-2/TRBV6-3; j_gene: TRBJ1-5; d_gene: NA; abundance: many; CDR3aa: CASSDAQGAGGAPQHF; CDR3nt: TGTGCCAGCAGCGACGCCCAAGGGGCAGGTGGCGCGCCCCAGCATTTT
v_gene: TRBV27; j_gene: TRBJ1-5; d_gene: TRBD1; abundance: once; CDR3aa: CASSPRTGWFEQPQHF; CDR3nt: TGTGCCAGCAGTCCCCGGACAGGGTGGTTCGAACAGCCCCAGCATTTT
v_gene: TRBV6-6; j_gene: TRBJ1-1; d_gene: NA; abundance: few; CDR3aa: CASSYGWSGENTEAFF; CDR3nt: TGTGCCAGCAGTTACGGTTGGTCGGGGGAGAACACTGAAGCTTTCTTT
v_gene: TRBV11-2; j_gene: TRBJ1-6; d_gene: NA; abundance: NA; CDR3aa: CASSPVAGNTPLHF; CDR3nt: TGTGCCAGCAGCCCCGTGGCAGGGAACACACCCCTCCACTTT
v_gene: TRBV19; j_gene: TRBJ1-1; d_gene: NA; abundance: NA; CDR3aa: CASSESVAGTEAFF; CDR3nt: TGTGCCAGTAGTGAATCAGTTGCGGGCACTGAAGCTTTCTTT
v_gene: TRBV9; j_gene: TRBJ1-1; d_gene: NA; abundance: NA; CDR3aa: CASSVGGTRNTEAFF; CDR3nt: TGTGCCAGCAGCGTAGGAGGGACTAGGAACACTGAAGCTTTCTTT
v_gene: TRBV5-1; j_gene: TRBJ2-1; d_gene: TRBD2; abundance: NA; CDR3aa: CASSSRTSPQTYNEQFF; CDR3nt: TGCGCCAGCAGCTCTCGGACTAGTCCGCAAACCTACAATGAGCAGTTCTTC
v_gene: TRBV3-1/TRBV3-2; j_gene: TRBJ2-5; d_gene: NA; abundance: NA; CDR3aa: CASSPLDRKQETQYF; CDR3nt: TGTGCCAGCAGCCCTTTAGACAGGAAGCAAGAGACCCAGTACTTC
v_gene: TRBV6-5; j_gene: TRBJ1-4; d_gene: NA; abundance: once; CDR3aa: CASSYRLNEKLFF; CDR3nt: TGTGCCAGCAGTTATCGTCTAAATGAAAAACTGTTTTTT
v_gene: TRBV27; j_gene: TRBJ2-5; d_gene: TRBD2; abundance: NA; CDR3aa: CASSLGGLPETQYF; CDR3nt: TGTGCCAGCAGTTTGGGGGGACTACCGGAGACCCAGTACTTC
v_gene: TRBV7-9; j_gene: TRBJ2-3; d_gene: NA; abundance: NA; CDR3aa: CASSLALGGMGTDTQYF; CDR3nt: TGTGCCAGCAGCTTAGCGCTGGGCGGGATGGGGACAGATACGCAGTATTTT
v_gene: TRBV3-1/TRBV3-2; j_gene: TRBJ1-6; d_gene: NA; abundance: NA; CDR3aa: CASSTLDSNSPLHF; CDR3nt: TGTGCCAGCAGCACCCTGGACAGTAATTCACCCCTCCACTTT
v_gene: TRBV6-5; j_gene: TRBJ2-1; d_gene: NA; abundance: NA; CDR3aa: CASSDIGGLLNEQFF; CDR3nt: TGTGCCAGCAGCGACATAGGAGGACTTCTAAATGAGCAGTTCTTC
v_gene: TRBV19; j_gene: TRBJ1-1; d_gene: TRBD1; abundance: NA; CDR3aa: CASTQPGTAEAFF; CDR3nt: TGTGCCAGTACCCAACCCGGGACAGCTGAAGCTTTCTTT
v_gene: TRBV2; j_gene: TRBJ2-1; d_gene: NA; abundance: NA; CDR3aa: CASSGPGGNEQFF; CDR3nt: TGTGCCAGCAGTGGGCCCGGAGGGAATGAGCAGTTCTTC
v_gene: TRBV29-1; j_gene: TRBJ1-1; d_gene: TRBD1; abundance: NA; CDR3aa: CSVAGGRGQHTEAFF; CDR3nt: TGCAGCGTTGCCGGCGGGAGGGGGCAGCACACTGAAGCTTTCTTT
v_gene: TRBV10-3; j_gene: TRBJ2-3; d_gene: TRBD2; abundance: NA; CDR3aa: CAIRGTSGWLDTQYF; CDR3nt: TGTGCCATCCGGGGGACTAGCGGGTGGTTGGATACGCAGTATTTT
v_gene: TRBV5-1; j_gene: TRBJ1-2; d_gene: NA; abundance: NA; CDR3aa: CASSLQVDNYGYTF; CDR3nt: TGCGCCAGCAGCCTGCAGGTGGATAACTATGGCTACACCTTC
v_gene: TRBV9; j_gene: TRBJ2-2; d_gene: TRBD1; abundance: NA; CDR3aa: CASSARQGANTGELFF; CDR3nt: TGTGCCAGCAGCGCCCGACAGGGAGCGAACACCGGGGAGCTGTTTTTT
v_gene: TRBV7-9; j_gene: TRBJ1-1; d_gene: NA; abundance: NA; CDR3aa: CASSLVQGGRTEAFF; CDR3nt: TGTGCCAGCAGCTTAGTACAGGGTGGGCGCACTGAAGCTTTCTTT
v_gene: TRBV19; j_gene: TRBJ1-1; d_gene: TRBD1; abundance: NA; CDR3aa: CASSSLGTGVPNTEAFF; CDR3nt: TGTGCCAGTAGCTCGCTCGGGACAGGTGTGCCTAACACTGAAGCTTTCTTT
v_gene: TRBV2; j_gene: TRBJ1-1; d_gene: NA; abundance: NA; CDR3aa: CASRQGPMNTEAFF; CDR3nt: TGTGCCAGCAGACAGGGACCTATGAACACTGAAGCTTTCTTT
v_gene: TRBV3-1/TRBV3-2; j_gene: TRBJ1-4; d_gene: NA; abundance: NA; CDR3aa: CASSQVVQGGFEKLFF; CDR3nt: TGTGCCAGCAGCCAAGTAGTGCAGGGTGGATTTGAAAAACTGTTTTTT
v_gene: TRBV19; j_gene: TRBJ1-5; d_gene: NA; abundance: NA; CDR3aa: CASSSARGQPQHF; CDR3nt: TGTGCCAGTAGCTCGGCTCGGGGTCAGCCCCAGCATTTT
v_gene: TRBV6-5; j_gene: TRBJ2-4; d_gene: TRBD2; abundance: NA; CDR3aa: CASRGGLAKNIQYF; CDR3nt: TGTGCCAGCAGGGGGGGGTTGGCCAAAAACATTCAGTACTTC
v_gene: TRBV24-1; j_gene: TRBJ1-2; d_gene: TRBD1; abundance: NA; CDR3aa: CATGDRDRDGYTF; CDR3nt: TGTGCCACCGGCGACCGGGACAGGGACGGCTACACCTTC
v_gene: TRBV5-1; j_gene: TRBJ2-5; d_gene: NA; abundance: NA; CDR3aa: CASSLAGETQYF; CDR3nt: TGCGCCAGCAGCTTGGCCGGAGAGACCCAGTACTTC
v_gene: TRBV5-1; j_gene: TRBJ2-2; d_gene: NA; abundance: NA; CDR3aa: CACSLVRLGAAGVNTGELFF; CDR3nt: TGCGCCTGCAGCTTGGTTCGACTGGGGGCGGCCGGGGTGAACACCGGGGAGCTGTTTTTT
v_gene: TRBV28; j_gene: TRBJ1-5; d_gene: NA; abundance: NA; CDR3aa: CASTRAATVSNQPQHF; CDR3nt: TGTGCCAGCACCAGGGCCGCCACCGTTAGCAATCAGCCCCAGCATTTT
v_gene: TRBV9; j_gene: TRBJ2-5; d_gene: NA; abundance: NA; CDR3aa: CASSVFPLQETQYF; CDR3nt: TGTGCCAGCAGCGTATTCCCCCTACAAGAGACCCAGTACTTC
v_gene: TRBV10-2; j_gene: TRBJ1-1; d_gene: NA; abundance: NA; CDR3aa: CASSLTGDTEAFF; CDR3nt: TGCGCCAGCAGTCTGACAGGCGACACTGAAGCTTTCTTT
v_gene: TRBV6-2/TRBV6-3; j_gene: TRBJ1-5; d_gene: NA; abundance: NA; CDR3aa: CASSHKFSNQPQHF; CDR3nt: TGTGCCAGCAGTCACAAATTTAGCAATCAGCCCCAGCATTTT
v_gene: TRBV7-2; j_gene: TRBJ1-1; d_gene: NA; abundance: NA; CDR3aa: CASSLGRFWTEAFF; CDR3nt: TGTGCCAGCAGCTTAGGCCGGTTTTGGACTGAAGCTTTCTTT
v_gene: TRBV2; j_gene: TRBJ2-4; d_gene: NA; abundance: NA; CDR3aa: CASSSPAGDIQYF; CDR3nt: TGTGCCAGCAGCTCCCCGGCAGGGGACATTCAGTACTTC
v_gene: TRBV11-3; j_gene: TRBJ2-1; d_gene: TRBD2; abundance: NA; CDR3aa: CASSASGTSGGYEQFF; CDR3nt: TGTGCCAGCAGCGCATCCGGGACTAGCGGAGGCTATGAGCAGTTCTTC
v_gene: TRBV4-3; j_gene: TRBJ2-1; d_gene: TRBD2; abundance: NA; CDR3aa: CASSQRTSGTYEQFF; CDR3nt: TGCGCCAGCAGCCAACGGACTAGCGGGACCTATGAGCAGTTCTTC
v_gene: TRBV6-5; j_gene: TRBJ2-1; d_gene: TRBD2; abundance: NA; CDR3aa: CASSAGGNEQFF; CDR3nt: TGTGCCAGCAGCGCGGGAGGAAATGAGCAGTTCTTC
v_gene: TRBV27; j_gene: TRBJ2-6; d_gene: NA; abundance: NA; CDR3aa: CASSLRGSGANVLTF; CDR3nt: TGTGCCAGCAGTTTGAGGGGGTCTGGGGCCAACGTCCTGACTTTC
v_gene: TRBV28; j_gene: TRBJ1-1; d_gene: NA; abundance: NA; CDR3aa: CASSFVVNTEAFF; CDR3nt: TGTGCCAGCAGTTTTGTTGTAAACACTGAAGCTTTCTTT
v_gene: TRBV11-2; j_gene: TRBJ2-1; d_gene: NA; abundance: NA; CDR3aa: CASSLGIPRGLNYGEQFF; CDR3nt: TGTGCCAGCAGCTTAGGGATCCCCCGAGGTTTGAATTACGGTGAGCAGTTCTTC
v_gene: TRBV28; j_gene: TRBJ1-5; d_gene: NA; abundance: NA; CDR3aa: CASSLGGAGGKPQHF; CDR3nt: TGTGCCAGCAGTTTAGGCGGCGCGGGAGGAAAGCCCCAGCATTTT
v_gene: TRBV7-2; j_gene: TRBJ2-2; d_gene: NA; abundance: NA; CDR3aa: CASSFGPGRGTGELFF; CDR3nt: TGTGCCAGCAGCTTCGGACCAGGCCGGGGCACCGGGGAGCTGTTTTTT
v_gene: TRBV28; j_gene: TRBJ2-1; d_gene: TRBD2; abundance: NA; CDR3aa: CASSLAFGGGRNEQFF; CDR3nt: TGTGCCAGCAGTTTAGCTTTCGGGGGGGGCCGGAATGAGCAGTTCTTC
v_gene: TRBV7-8; j_gene: TRBJ1-2; d_gene: NA; abundance: NA; CDR3aa: CASSPRTDNNYGYTF; CDR3nt: TGTGCCAGCAGCCCGAGGACAGATAATAACTATGGCTACACCTTC
v_gene: TRBV24-1; j_gene: TRBJ2-1; d_gene: TRBD2; abundance: NA; CDR3aa: CATSDSFRGLAGKEQFF; CDR3nt: TGTGCCACCAGTGATTCGTTTAGGGGACTAGCGGGAAAAGAGCAGTTCTTC
v_gene: TRBV30; j_gene: TRBJ2-1; d_gene: NA; abundance: NA; CDR3aa: CAYGGMSKTYEQFF; CDR3nt: TGTGCCTATGGAGGTATGTCCAAGACCTATGAGCAGTTCTTC
v_gene: TRBV11-2; j_gene: TRBJ1-5; d_gene: NA; abundance: NA; CDR3aa: CASSLELGVGQPQHF; CDR3nt: TGTGCCAGCAGCTTAGAACTCGGGGTAGGTCAGCCCCAGCATTTT
v_gene: TRBV14; j_gene: TRBJ1-2; d_gene: NA; abundance: once; CDR3aa: CASSQGQVYGYTF; CDR3nt: TGTGCCAGCAGCCAAGGACAGGTCTATGGCTACACCTTC
v_gene: TRBV20-1; j_gene: TRBJ2-1; d_gene: NA; abundance: NA; CDR3aa: CSASEFGGLAVYNEQFF; CDR3nt: TGCAGTGCTAGTGAATTCGGCGGACTTGCAGTCTACAATGAGCAGTTCTTC
v_gene: TRBV7-9; j_gene: TRBJ1-4; d_gene: NA; abundance: NA; CDR3aa: CASSATEARSEKLFF; CDR3nt: TGTGCCAGCAGCGCCACCGAGGCGCGAAGTGAAAAACTGTTTTTT
v_gene: TRBV5-1; j_gene: TRBJ1-4; d_gene: TRBD1; abundance: NA; CDR3aa: CASSILGQAGNEKLFF; CDR3nt: TGCGCCAGCAGCATCCTAGGACAGGCAGGGAATGAAAAACTGTTTTTT